This TCR beta chain was sequenced for a study of monozygotic twins with inflammatory bowel disease. Notes on the study in general: Twins with IBD had fewer clonotypes in common with others than healthy twins, particularly during disease activity.

Template switching introduced UMIs that contain a 6-nucleotide sample barcode. TCRdb reworked the 5' RACE reads into one entry per CDR3 protein, no DNA. The data include 150,000 to 200,000 distinct CDR3 sequences; the top ten clones carry roughly 7.4%. A word on this clonotype: Its antigen is unidentified.

CDR1 and CDR2 (germline): GTSNPN, SVGIG (reference sequence). The length of the CDR3 is 14 residues. The sequencing sample was made of blood. The source of this sequence is a human donor with ulcerative colitis or Crohn's disease, or a healthy co-twin of an affected twin (not recorded which). The chain uses TRBV30 and TRBJ1-4. This chain's CDR3 is CAWRGTLQGEKLFF.